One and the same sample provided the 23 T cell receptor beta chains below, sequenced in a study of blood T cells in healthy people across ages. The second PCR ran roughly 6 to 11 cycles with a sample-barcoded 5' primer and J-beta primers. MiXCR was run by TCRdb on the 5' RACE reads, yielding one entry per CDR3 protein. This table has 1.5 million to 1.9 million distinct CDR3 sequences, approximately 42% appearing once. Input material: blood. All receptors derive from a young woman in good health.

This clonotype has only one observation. Here the CDR3 reads CAIRETGMYTEAFF. DNA for the CDR3: TGTGCCATCAGAGAGACAGGGATGTACACTGAAGCTTTCTTT. This chain joins TRBV10-3 and TRBJ1-1, with TRBD1 matching 7 bases. The trim removed 6 bases at V and 3 bases at J, leaving 7 bases unmatched. CDR1 and CDR2 from the germline V gene are ENHRY and SYGVKD. CDR3 length: 14 residues.

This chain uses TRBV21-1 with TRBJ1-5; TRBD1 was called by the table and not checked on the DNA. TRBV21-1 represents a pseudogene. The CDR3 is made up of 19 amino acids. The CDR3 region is CASISLGTEAPSSNQPQHF. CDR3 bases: TGTGCCAGCATTAGCCTGGGGACAGAAGCACCGAGTAGCAATCAGCCCCAGCATTTT.

The CDR3 loop is CASSYRFEGNQETQYF. In DNA, the CDR3 is TGTGCCAGCAGTTACCGGTTTGAGGGGAACCAAGAGACCCAGTACTTC. V and J are TRBV6-5 and TRBJ2-5, with D perhaps assigned TRBD1 or TRBD2 (5 bases each). CDR1 and CDR2 from the germline V gene are MNHEY and SVGAGI. This CDR3 region has 16 residues. Between the trimmed V and J ends, which lost 2 bases and 0 bases, there was a span of 13 bases.

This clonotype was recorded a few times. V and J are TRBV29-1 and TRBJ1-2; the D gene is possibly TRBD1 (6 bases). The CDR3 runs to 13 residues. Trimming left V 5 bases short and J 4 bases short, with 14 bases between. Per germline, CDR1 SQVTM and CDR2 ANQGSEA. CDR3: CSVRRQGSYGYTF. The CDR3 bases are TGCAGCGTTCGTCGTCAGGGGAGCTATGGCTACACCTTC. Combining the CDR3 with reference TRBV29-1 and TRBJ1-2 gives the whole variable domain SAVISQKPSRDICQRGTSLTIQCQVDSQVTMMFWYRQQPGQSLTLIATANQGSEATYESGFVIDKFPISRPNLTFSTLTVSNMSPEDSSIYLCSVRRQGSYGYTFGSGTRLTVV.

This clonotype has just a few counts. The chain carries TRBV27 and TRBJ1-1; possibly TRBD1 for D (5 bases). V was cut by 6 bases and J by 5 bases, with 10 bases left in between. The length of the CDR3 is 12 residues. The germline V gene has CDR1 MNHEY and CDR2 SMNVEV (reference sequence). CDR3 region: CASRMGGTEAFF. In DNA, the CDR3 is TGTGCCAGCAGGATGGGGGGGACTGAAGCTTTCTTT.

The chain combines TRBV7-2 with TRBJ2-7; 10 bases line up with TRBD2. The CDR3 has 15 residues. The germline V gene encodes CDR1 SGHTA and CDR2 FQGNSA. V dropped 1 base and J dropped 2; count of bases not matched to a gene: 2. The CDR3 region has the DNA TGTGCCAGCAGCTTAGAGCTAGCGGGAGCCTACGAGCAGTACTTC. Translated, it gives CASSLELAGAYEQYF. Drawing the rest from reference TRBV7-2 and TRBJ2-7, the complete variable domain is GAGVSQSPSNKVTEKGKDVELRCDPISGHTALYWYRQSLGQGLEFLIYFQGNSAPDKSGLPSDRFSAERTGGSVSTLTIQRTQQEDSAVYLCASSLELAGAYEQYFGPGTRLTVT.

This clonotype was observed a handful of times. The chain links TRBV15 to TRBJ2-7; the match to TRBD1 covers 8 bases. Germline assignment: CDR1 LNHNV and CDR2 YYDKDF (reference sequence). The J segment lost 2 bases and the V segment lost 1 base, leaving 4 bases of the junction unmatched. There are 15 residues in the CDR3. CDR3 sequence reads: CATSRGGQGAYEQYF. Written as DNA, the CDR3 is TGTGCCACCAGCAGAGGAGGACAGGGAGCCTACGAGCAGTACTTC. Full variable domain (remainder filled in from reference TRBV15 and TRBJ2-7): DAMVIQNPRYQVTQFGKPVTLSCSQTLNHNVMYWYQQKSSQAPKLLFHYYDKDFNNEADTPDNFQSRRPNTSFCFLDIRSPGLGDTAMYLCATSRGGQGAYEQYFGPGTRLTVT.

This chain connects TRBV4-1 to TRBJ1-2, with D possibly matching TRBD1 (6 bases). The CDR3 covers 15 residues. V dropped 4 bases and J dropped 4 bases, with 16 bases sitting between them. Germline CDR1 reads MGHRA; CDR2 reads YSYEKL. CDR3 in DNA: TGCGCCAGCAGCCCAGAAACAGGGAAAAGCTATGGCTACACCTTC. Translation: CASSPETGKSYGYTF.

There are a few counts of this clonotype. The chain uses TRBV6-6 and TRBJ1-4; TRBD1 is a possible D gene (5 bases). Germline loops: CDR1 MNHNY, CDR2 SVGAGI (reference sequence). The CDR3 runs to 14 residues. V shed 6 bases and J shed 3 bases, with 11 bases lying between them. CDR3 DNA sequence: TGTGCCAGCAGGACGGGACGGTCTAATGAAAAACTGTTTTTT. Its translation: CASRTGRSNEKLFF.

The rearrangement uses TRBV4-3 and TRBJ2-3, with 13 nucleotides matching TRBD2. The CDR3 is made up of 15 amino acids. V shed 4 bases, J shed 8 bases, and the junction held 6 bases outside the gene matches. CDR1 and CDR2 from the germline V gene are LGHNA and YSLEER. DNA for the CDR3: TGCGCCAGCAGCCCAACTAGCGGGGGGGCGCGTACGCAGTATTTT. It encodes CASSPTSGGARTQYF.

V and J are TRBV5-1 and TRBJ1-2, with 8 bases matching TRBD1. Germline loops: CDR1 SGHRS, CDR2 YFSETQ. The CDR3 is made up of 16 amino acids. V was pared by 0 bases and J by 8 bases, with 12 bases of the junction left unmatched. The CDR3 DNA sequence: TGCGCCAGCAGCTTGGTTCAAGGTGGGACAGGCGGCGGCTACACCTTC. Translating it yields CASSLVQGGTGGGYTF.

CDR3 sequence: CASSDPLQGALQETQYF. The DNA of the CDR3 is TGTGCCAGCAGTGATCCCCTACAGGGCGCCCTGCAAGAGACCCAGTACTTC. The chain employs TRBV2 and TRBJ2-5; D possibly corresponds to TRBD1 (6 bases). The germline CDR1 and CDR2 sequences are SNHLY and FYNNEI. This CDR3 comprises 17 residues. V lost 3 bases, J lost 2 bases, and 19 bases lay in between.

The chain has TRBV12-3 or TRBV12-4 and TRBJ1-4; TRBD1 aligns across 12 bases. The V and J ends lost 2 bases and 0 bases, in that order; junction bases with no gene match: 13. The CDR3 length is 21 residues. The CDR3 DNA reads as TGTGCCAGCAGTTTAACGGGACAGGGGGCAAGGAACTTTGCAACTAATGAAAAACTGTTTTTT. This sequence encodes CASSLTGQGARNFATNEKLFF.

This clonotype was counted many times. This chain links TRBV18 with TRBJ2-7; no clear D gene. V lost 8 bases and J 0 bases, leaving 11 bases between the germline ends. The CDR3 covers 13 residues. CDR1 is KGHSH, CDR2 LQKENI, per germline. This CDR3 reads CASSPGLSYEQYF. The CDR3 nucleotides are TGTGCCAGCAGCCCCGGCCTCTCCTACGAGCAGTACTTC. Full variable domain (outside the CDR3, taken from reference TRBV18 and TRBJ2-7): NAGVMQNPRHLVRRRGQEARLRCSPMKGHSHVYWYRQLPEEGLKFMVYLQKENIIDESGMPKERFSAEFPKEGPSILRIQQVVRGDSAAYFCASSPGLSYEQYFGPGTRLTVT.

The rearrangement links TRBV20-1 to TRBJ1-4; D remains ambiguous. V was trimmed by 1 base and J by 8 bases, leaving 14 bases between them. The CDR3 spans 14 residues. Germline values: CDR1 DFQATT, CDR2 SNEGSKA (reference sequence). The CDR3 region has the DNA TGCAGTGCTAGAGTCTCCCGGGAGGTGGAAAAACTGTTTTTT. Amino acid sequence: CSARVSREVEKLFF.

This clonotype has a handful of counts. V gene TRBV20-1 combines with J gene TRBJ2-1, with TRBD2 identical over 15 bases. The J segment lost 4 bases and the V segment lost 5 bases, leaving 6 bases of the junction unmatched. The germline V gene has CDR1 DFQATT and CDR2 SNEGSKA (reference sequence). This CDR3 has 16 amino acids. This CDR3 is CSALGLAGGGYNEQFF. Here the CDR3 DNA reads TGCAGTGCTCTCGGACTAGCGGGAGGGGGGTACAATGAGCAGTTCTTC.

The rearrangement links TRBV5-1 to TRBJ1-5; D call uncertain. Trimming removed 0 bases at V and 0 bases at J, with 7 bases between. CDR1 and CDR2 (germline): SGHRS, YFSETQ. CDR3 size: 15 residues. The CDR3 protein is CASSLGENSNQPQHF. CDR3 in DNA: TGCGCCAGCAGCTTGGGGGAAAATAGCAATCAGCCCCAGCATTTT.

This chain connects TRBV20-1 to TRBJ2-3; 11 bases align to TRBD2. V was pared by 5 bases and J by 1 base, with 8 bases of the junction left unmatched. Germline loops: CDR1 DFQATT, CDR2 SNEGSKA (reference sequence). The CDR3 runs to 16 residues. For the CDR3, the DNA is TGCAGTGCTGGACAGACTAGCGGGACGGGCACAGATACGCAGTATTTT. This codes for CSAGQTSGTGTDTQYF.

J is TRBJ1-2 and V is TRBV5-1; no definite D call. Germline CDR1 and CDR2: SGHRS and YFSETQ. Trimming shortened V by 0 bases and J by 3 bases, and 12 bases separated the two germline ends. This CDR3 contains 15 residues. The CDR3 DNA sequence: TGCGCCAGCAGCTTGGAACCGAATGGGTACTATGGCTACACCTTC. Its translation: CASSLEPNGYYGYTF.

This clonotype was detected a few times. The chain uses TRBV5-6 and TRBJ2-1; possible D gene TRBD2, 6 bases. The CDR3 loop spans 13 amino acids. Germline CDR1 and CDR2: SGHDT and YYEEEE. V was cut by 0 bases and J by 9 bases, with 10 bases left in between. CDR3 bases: TGTGCCAGCAGCTTGGGGACCGGGGGTGAGCAGTTCTTC. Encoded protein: CASSLGTGGEQFF.

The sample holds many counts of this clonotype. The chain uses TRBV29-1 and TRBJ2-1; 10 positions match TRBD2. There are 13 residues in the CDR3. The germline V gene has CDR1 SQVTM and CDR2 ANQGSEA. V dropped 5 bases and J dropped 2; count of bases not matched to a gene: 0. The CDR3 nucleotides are TGCAGCGTTAGCGGGAGGGCCTACAATGAGCAGTTCTTC. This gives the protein CSVSGRAYNEQFF.

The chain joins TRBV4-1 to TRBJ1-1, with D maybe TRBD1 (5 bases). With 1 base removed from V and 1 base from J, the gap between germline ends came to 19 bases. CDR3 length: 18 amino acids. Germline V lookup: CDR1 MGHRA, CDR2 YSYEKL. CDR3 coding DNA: TGCGCCAGCAGCCAAGGCTCCATCCCCGGGGGTAAGAACACTGAAGCTTTCTTT. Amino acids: CASSQGSIPGGKNTEAFF.

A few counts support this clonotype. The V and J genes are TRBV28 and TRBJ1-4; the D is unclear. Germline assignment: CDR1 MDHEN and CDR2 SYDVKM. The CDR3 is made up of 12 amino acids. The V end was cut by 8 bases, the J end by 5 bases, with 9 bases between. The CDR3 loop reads CASGRLNEKLFF. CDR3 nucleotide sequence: TGTGCCAGCGGACGGCTAAATGAAAAACTGTTTTTT.